These 14 T cell receptor beta chains were all obtained from the same sample, sequenced in a study of blood T cell repertoires in COVID-19. Assay used: immunoSEQ multiplex PCR; TCRdb lists only in-frame clones, some missing. Altogether 300,000 or so clones are present, just over 85% being singletons, with the ten largest covering 3.5% to 4.5%. Sequences were obtained from PBMCs or T cells enriched from blood (not recorded which). The receptors were sampled from a woman aged 40 to 50 with acute COVID-19.

The CDR3 DNA sequence: TGCAGCGTTCGAAGGGGTGACGAGACCCAGTACTTC. This sequence encodes CSVRRGDETQYF. The rearrangement joins TRBV29-1 to TRBJ2-5, with TRBD1 as a possible D gene (5 bases). This CDR3 comprises 12 residues. V lost 5 bases, J lost 5 bases, and 12 bases lay in between. Germline CDR1 is SQVTM and CDR2 is ANQGSEA.

This sequence joins TRBV5-4 and TRBJ2-5; 8 nucleotides line up with TRBD1. The CDR3 runs 15 residues. CDR1 and CDR2 from the germline V gene are SGHNT and YYREEE (reference sequence). Unmatched junction bases numbered 6, after V lost 2 bases and J lost 3 bases. This CDR3 reads CASSFGPGQEETQYF. The CDR3 DNA reads TGTGCCAGCAGCTTTGGGCCGGGACAGGAAGAGACCCAGTACTTC.

The chain recombines TRBV19 with TRBJ1-5; D uncertain. The CDR3 is 15 residues long. V was pared by 3 bases and J by 3 bases, with 12 bases between. Germline V gene lookup returns CDR1 LNHDA and CDR2 SQIVND (reference sequence). CDR3 sequence reads: CASSIGVAPNQPQHF. Here the CDR3 DNA reads TGTGCCAGTAGTATCGGGGTGGCCCCCAATCAGCCCCAGCATTTT.

The V call is TRBV9, the J call TRBJ1-2; 7 nucleotides align to TRBD1. The junction had 8 bases not matched to a gene; V was cut back by 5 bases and J by 7 bases. Germline assignment: CDR1 SGDLS and CDR2 YYNGEE. The CDR3 runs 13 residues. CDR3 DNA: TGTGCCAGCAGTCTTGGCGGGGACAGTGGCTACACCTTC. As protein: CASSLGGDSGYTF.

The chain combines TRBV10-3 with TRBJ1-6, with D hard to call. This CDR3 has 16 residues. From germline, CDR1 is ENHRY and CDR2 SYGVKD. V dropped 5 bases and J dropped 8 bases, with 19 bases sitting between them. CDR3 nucleotides: TGTGCCATCAGTACACAGCGGGAGGCAGGCGATTCACCCCTCCACTTT. The encoded protein is CAISTQREAGDSPLHF.

The chain combines TRBV19 with TRBJ1-1; 7 bases are a match to TRBD1. Germline CDR1 and CDR2: LNHDA and SQIVND (reference sequence). CDR3 length: 14 amino acids. The trim removed 5 bases at V and 2 bases at J, leaving 5 bases unmatched. The CDR3 sequence: CASSARGTNTEAFF. CDR3 in DNA: TGTGCCAGTAGTGCCAGGGGGACTAACACTGAAGCTTTCTTT.

The chain is built from TRBV2 and TRBJ1-1; no clear D gene. Germline loops: CDR1 SNHLY, CDR2 FYNNEI. The V and J ends lost 4 bases and 8 bases respectively, with 20 bases between them. The CDR3 sequence is 15 residues long. CDR3 nucleotides: TGTGCCAGCAGTGGGGTGAACACCAGGCGCGGGGAAGCTTTCTTT. This codes for CASSGVNTRRGEAFF.

The chain has TRBV5-1 and TRBJ1-1; 8 positions match TRBD1. V shed 4 bases and J 5 bases; nucleotides not matched to a gene: 4. Germline CDR1 SGHRS, CDR2 YFSETQ. The CDR3 is 13 residues long. The CDR3: CASSEQGGTEAFF. The CDR3 DNA sequence: TGCGCCAGCAGCGAACAGGGGGGGACTGAAGCTTTCTTT.

The chain joins TRBV5-4 to TRBJ2-7; TRBD2 aligns across 9 bases. J was trimmed by 5 bases and V by 3 bases; bases with no gene match: 6. There are 14 residues in the CDR3. Germline lookup yields CDR1 SGHNT and CDR2 YYREEE (reference sequence). In nucleotides, the CDR3 is TGTGCCAGCAGCTCTAGGACTAGCGACGACGAGCAGTACTTC. Protein product: CASSSRTSDDEQYF.

The gene calls are TRBV9 and TRBJ1-3, with a weak D call TRBD1 (6 bases). CDR1 SGDLS and CDR2 YYNGEE come from the germline V gene. The germline V and J ends were trimmed by 0 bases and 1 base, with 8 bases remaining between them. The CDR3 extends over 15 amino acids. Written as DNA, the CDR3 is TGTGCCAGCAGCGTAGCAGGACAGTCTGGAAACACCATATATTTT. It yields the protein CASSVAGQSGNTIYF.

This chain joins TRBV6-5 and TRBJ1-2; 7 positions match TRBD1. The CDR3 extends over 13 amino acids. Trimming at V came to 7 bases and at J to 5 bases, leaving 7 bases not matched to a gene. CDR1 MNHEY and CDR2 SVGAGI come from the germline V gene. The CDR3: CASTKTGTYGYTF. The CDR3 bases are TGTGCCAGCACTAAGACAGGGACATATGGCTACACCTTC.

Worth noting for this clone: The same CDR3 also results from other DNA sequences found in this sample. The genes are TRBV19 and TRBJ2-6; weak D call: TRBD1 (6 bases). The V gene's germline CDR1 is LNHDA and CDR2 SQIVND (reference sequence). Trimming removed 6 bases at V and 3 bases at J, with 12 bases between. The CDR3 contains 15 residues. CDR3 in amino acids: CASRRQAFGANVLTF. The CDR3 DNA is TGTGCCAGTAGGAGACAGGCGTTTGGGGCCAACGTCCTGACTTTC. Combining the CDR3 with reference TRBV19 and TRBJ2-6 gives the whole variable domain DGGITQSPKYLFRKEGQNVTLSCEQNLNHDAMYWYRQDPGQGLRLIYYSQIVNDFQKGDIAEGYSVSREKKESFPLTVTSAQKNPTAFYLCASRRQAFGANVLTFGAGSRLTVL.

This clone has a handful of counts. This sequence joins TRBV5-1 and TRBJ2-2; TRBD1 agrees at 9 bases. CDR1 SGHRS and CDR2 YFSETQ come from the germline V gene. The CDR3 has 14 amino acids. The V and J ends lost 3 bases and 7 bases, in that order; junction bases with no gene match: 4. CDR3 in DNA: TGCGCCAGCAGCTCGGGACAGGGTCTCGGGGAGCTGTTTTTT. Translating it yields CASSSGQGLGELFF.

The gene calls are TRBV27 and TRBJ1-5; 7 bases are shared with TRBD1. Germline V lookup: CDR1 MNHEY, CDR2 SMNVEV (reference sequence). Germline trimming cut 5 bases from V and 7 bases from J; bases unmatched to any gene: 17. The CDR3 loop spans 17 amino acids. CDR3 region: CASSARGPSSSVQPQHF. CDR3 nucleotides: TGTGCCAGCAGTGCAAGGGGGCCCTCCTCTTCGGTACAGCCCCAGCATTTT.